This is a list of T cell receptor beta chains from one sample in a study of blood T cell repertoires in COVID-19. Assay: immunoSEQ multiplex PCR; the TCRdb copy retains only in-frame clones and omits some. Among about 260,000 clones, 70% to 85% were seen once, and the ten largest hold over 1.5%. Sample: peripheral blood. Source of these receptors: a woman aged 80 or over with acute or convalescent COVID-19. Each CDR3 is given with its conserved first and last residue. Each record gives: J gene, clone size, V gene, D gene, CDR3 DNA, CDR3 protein. The D gene is left open where the match is weak. Clone size appears in some rows only: once, few, many, or a class for an expanded clone.

J: TRBJ2-1; size: .; V: TRBV5-5; D: TRBD2; DNA: TGTGCCAGCAGCTTGAGCGGGACTGAGCAGTTCTTC; CDR3: CASSLSGTEQFF
J: TRBJ1-4; size: .; V: TRBV6-5; D: TRBD1; DNA: TGTGCCAGCAGTAGCGGGACAGGGAGTGAAAAACTGTTTTTT; CDR3: CASSSGTGSEKLFF
J: TRBJ1-1; size: .; V: TRBV2; D: .; DNA: TGTGCCAGCTGTGGACATAACACTGAAGCTTTCTTT; CDR3: CASCGHNTEAFF
J: TRBJ1-2; size: few; V: TRBV18; D: .; DNA: TGTGCCAGCTCACCAACGGAGCGACCTAACTATGGCTACACCTTC; CDR3: CASSPTERPNYGYTF
J: TRBJ2-1; size: once; V: TRBV5-4; D: TRBD2; DNA: TGTGCCAGCAGCTTGGGTCTAGCGGGGGGTATTGAGCAGTTCTTC; CDR3: CASSLGLAGGIEQFF
J: TRBJ1-5; size: .; V: TRBV7-9; D: TRBD1; DNA: TGTGCCAGCAGCTTCGGGACAGCGACCTTTAGCAATCAGCCCCAGCATTTT; CDR3: CASSFGTATFSNQPQHF
J: TRBJ1-1; size: .; V: TRBV30; D: .; DNA: TGTGCCTGGAACCGCCTCCCCGGGAACACTGAAGCTTTCTTT; CDR3: CAWNRLPGNTEAFF
J: TRBJ2-7; size: .; V: TRBV18; D: TRBD2; DNA: TGTGCCAGCTCACCACCGGGGACTAGCGGGATGTACGAGCAGTACTTC; CDR3: CASSPPGTSGMYEQYF
J: TRBJ2-7; size: .; V: TRBV19; D: TRBD2; DNA: TGTGCCAGTAGTAACAGACTAGCGGGAGTGGGCGAGCAGTACTTC; CDR3: CASSNRLAGVGEQYF
J: TRBJ2-7; size: .; V: TRBV28; D: .; DNA: TGTGCCAGCAGTCCGGGCGGGACAGCCTTTTACGAGCAGTACTTC; CDR3: CASSPGGTAFYEQYF
J: TRBJ1-2; size: .; V: TRBV3-1/TRBV3-2; D: .; DNA: TGTGCCAGCAGCCAAGATGGGGGCCCGGATGGCTACACCTTC; CDR3: CASSQDGGPDGYTF
J: TRBJ1-4; size: .; V: TRBV5-1; D: TRBD1; DNA: TGCGCCAGCCGGCAGGGGGCCGCAACTAATGAAAAACTGTTTTTT; CDR3: CASRQGAATNEKLFF
J: TRBJ2-1; size: .; V: TRBV30; D: .; DNA: TGTGCCTGGAGTGCGGGACTCGCCTCCTACAATGAGCAGTTCTTC; CDR3: CAWSAGLASYNEQFF
J: TRBJ2-7; size: .; V: TRBV28; D: TRBD2; DNA: TGTGCCAGCAGAATGACTAGCGGGAGGATCTACGAGCAGTACTTC; CDR3: CASRMTSGRIYEQYF
J: TRBJ2-1; size: .; V: TRBV7-3; D: TRBD2; DNA: TGTGCCAGCAGCGGGGGCGGGGGGGCCGGTGAGCAGTTCTTC; CDR3: CASSGGGGAGEQFF
J: TRBJ2-1; size: .; V: TRBV19; D: TRBD2; DNA: TGTGCCAGTAGCCGGACTAGCGGGAGCGATGAGCAGTTCTTC; CDR3: CASSRTSGSDEQFF
J: TRBJ2-2; size: .; V: TRBV7-3; D: .; DNA: TGTGCCAGCAGCTTAGGCTCCCCCAGCGAGACCGGGGAGCTGTTTTTT; CDR3: CASSLGSPSETGELFF
J: TRBJ2-7; size: .; V: TRBV28; D: TRBD2; DNA: TGTGCCAGCAGTGGGGGACAGAGTGAGGGACTAGCGGGAGGTCGAGAGCAGTACTTC; CDR3: CASSGGQSEGLAGGREQYF
J: TRBJ2-3; size: .; V: TRBV5-1; D: .; DNA: TGCGCCAGCAGCGCCGGACAGTTTCTAGGTACGCAGTATTTT; CDR3: CASSAGQFLGTQYF
J: TRBJ1-1; size: once; V: TRBV19; D: .; DNA: TGTGCAACTGGGGGCACGCTGAACACTGAAGCTTTCTTT; CDR3: CATGGTLNTEAFF
J: TRBJ2-2; size: .; V: TRBV6-2/TRBV6-3; D: .; DNA: TGTGCCAGCAGTGGGAGGACAACGTACACCGGGGAGCTGTTTTTT; CDR3: CASSGRTTYTGELFF
J: TRBJ2-1; size: few; V: TRBV19; D: .; DNA: TGTGCCAGTAGTATGAGGGCCCACTACAATGAGCAGTTCTTC; CDR3: CASSMRAHYNEQFF
J: TRBJ2-3; size: .; V: TRBV2; D: .; DNA: TGTGCCAGCAGCCGGGACACAGATACGCAGTATTTT; CDR3: CASSRDTDTQYF
J: TRBJ1-2; size: .; V: TRBV29-1; D: .; DNA: TGCAGCCTTGGCCAGGACTATGGCTACACCTTC; CDR3: CSLGQDYGYTF
J: TRBJ1-1; size: .; V: TRBV10-3; D: .; DNA: TGTGCCATCAGTGAGCCACAGGGATCTAACACTGAAGCTTTCTTT; CDR3: CAISEPQGSNTEAFF
J: TRBJ1-2; size: few; V: TRBV7-9; D: TRBD1; DNA: TGTGCCAGCCCCAGGGACAGGGATTCTTATGGCTACACCTTC; CDR3: CASPRDRDSYGYTF
J: TRBJ2-7; size: .; V: TRBV15; D: .; DNA: TGTGCCACCAGCAGAGTTGCACGGGAGCAGTACTTC; CDR3: CATSRVAREQYF
J: TRBJ2-7; size: .; V: TRBV11-1; D: .; DNA: TGTGCCAGCAGCTTGGACAGAGAGAGCTACGAGCAGTACTTC; CDR3: CASSLDRESYEQYF
J: TRBJ1-2; size: .; V: TRBV19; D: .; DNA: TGTGCCAGTAGTGTCGACAGAGTGAGTGGCTACACCTTC; CDR3: CASSVDRVSGYTF
J: TRBJ2-1; size: once; V: TRBV11-3; D: TRBD2; DNA: TGTGCCAGCAGCTTAGGTCTAGCGGGAGGAGTCGAGCAGTTCTTC; CDR3: CASSLGLAGGVEQFF
J: TRBJ2-3; size: .; V: TRBV5-4; D: .; DNA: TGTGCCAGCAGCCAGGGACAAACCAGCACAGATACGCAGTATTTT; CDR3: CASSQGQTSTDTQYF
J: TRBJ1-1; size: .; V: TRBV11-2; D: .; DNA: TGTGCCAGCAGCTTCCGGGGGAAGAACACTGAAGCTTTCTTT; CDR3: CASSFRGKNTEAFF
J: TRBJ2-3; size: few; V: TRBV6-1; D: .; DNA: TGTGCCAGCAGTGAACGGTATCCCCGTTCCACAGATACGCAGTATTTT; CDR3: CASSERYPRSTDTQYF
J: TRBJ1-4; size: .; V: TRBV4-1; D: TRBD1; DNA: TGCGCCAGCAGCTATCGGGACAGGGGGCGGGAAAAACTGTTTTTT; CDR3: CASSYRDRGREKLFF
J: TRBJ1-6; size: .; V: TRBV4-2; D: TRBD1; DNA: TGTGCCAGCAGCCAAGAAACGGGGACAGGGTATTCACCCCTCCACTTT; CDR3: CASSQETGTGYSPLHF
J: TRBJ1-4; size: .; V: TRBV25-1; D: .; DNA: TGTGCCAGCAGTGCCCACGGGGCAACTAATGAAAAACTGTTTTTT; CDR3: CASSAHGATNEKLFF
J: TRBJ2-1; size: .; V: TRBV6-2/TRBV6-3; D: .; DNA: TGTGCCAGCAGCAGCGAGATCTACAATGAGCAGTTCTTC; CDR3: CASSSEIYNEQFF
J: TRBJ1-2; size: .; V: TRBV11-2; D: .; DNA: TGTGCCAGCAGCTTAGTCGACAGGAACTATGGCTACACCTTC; CDR3: CASSLVDRNYGYTF
J: TRBJ2-7; size: .; V: TRBV3-1/TRBV3-2; D: .; DNA: TGTGCCAGCAGCCCCAGGGGTAGCGGGTCCGAGCAGTACTTC; CDR3: CASSPRGSGSEQYF
J: TRBJ2-5; size: once; V: TRBV4-1; D: TRBD2; DNA: TGCGCCAGCAGCCCTCTTTACGTTAGCGGGCGCCGGCGGGTGACCCAGTACTTC; CDR3: CASSPLYVSGRRRVTQYF
J: TRBJ1-5; size: .; V: TRBV6-2/TRBV6-3; D: .; DNA: TGTGCCAGCAGTTACGGGATCGACAGCAGCAATCAGCCCCAGCATTTT; CDR3: CASSYGIDSSNQPQHF
J: TRBJ2-7; size: .; V: TRBV10-3; D: .; DNA: TGTGCCATCAGTGAGAGGGAACAGGGTAGCTACGAGCAGTACTTC; CDR3: CAISEREQGSYEQYF
J: TRBJ2-1; size: .; V: TRBV19; D: TRBD1; DNA: TGTGCCAGTAGTATAGACCGACAGGGGGCGTACAATGAGCAGTTCTTC; CDR3: CASSIDRQGAYNEQFF
J: TRBJ2-7; size: .; V: TRBV11-2; D: .; DNA: TGTGCCAGCAGCCCCATGGGGGGGGCGGGCTACGAGCAGTACTTC; CDR3: CASSPMGGAGYEQYF